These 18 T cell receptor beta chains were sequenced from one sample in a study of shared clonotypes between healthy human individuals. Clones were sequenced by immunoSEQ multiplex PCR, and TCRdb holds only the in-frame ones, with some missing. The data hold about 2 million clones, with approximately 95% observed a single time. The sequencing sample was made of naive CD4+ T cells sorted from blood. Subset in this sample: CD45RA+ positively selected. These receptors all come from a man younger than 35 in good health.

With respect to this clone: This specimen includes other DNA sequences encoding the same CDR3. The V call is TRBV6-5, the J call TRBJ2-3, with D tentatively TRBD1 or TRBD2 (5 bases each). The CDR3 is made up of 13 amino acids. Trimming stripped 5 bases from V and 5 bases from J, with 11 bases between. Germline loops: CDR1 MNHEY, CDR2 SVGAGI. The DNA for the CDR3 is TGTGCCAGCAGTCCCCCGGGGCAAGATACGCAGTATTTT. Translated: CASSPPGQDTQYF.

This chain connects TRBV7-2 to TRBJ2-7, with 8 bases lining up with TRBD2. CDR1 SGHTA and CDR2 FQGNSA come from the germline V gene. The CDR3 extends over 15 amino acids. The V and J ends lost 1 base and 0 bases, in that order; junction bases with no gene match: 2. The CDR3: CASSLGRGDSYEQYF. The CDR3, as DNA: TGTGCCAGCAGCTTAGGGCGGGGGGACTCCTACGAGCAGTACTTC.

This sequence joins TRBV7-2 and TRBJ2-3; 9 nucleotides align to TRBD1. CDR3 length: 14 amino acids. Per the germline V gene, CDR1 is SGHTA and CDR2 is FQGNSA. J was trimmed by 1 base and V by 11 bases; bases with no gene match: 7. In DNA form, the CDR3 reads TGTGCCTCCGCCCGGGACAGGGGCACAGATACGCAGTATTTT. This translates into CASARDRGTDTQYF.

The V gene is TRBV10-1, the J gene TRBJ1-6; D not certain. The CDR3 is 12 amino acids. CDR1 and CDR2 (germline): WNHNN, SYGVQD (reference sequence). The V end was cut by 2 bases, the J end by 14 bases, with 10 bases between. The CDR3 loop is CASSEGGDALHF. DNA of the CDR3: TGCGCCAGCAGTGAGGGAGGCGATGCCCTCCACTTT.

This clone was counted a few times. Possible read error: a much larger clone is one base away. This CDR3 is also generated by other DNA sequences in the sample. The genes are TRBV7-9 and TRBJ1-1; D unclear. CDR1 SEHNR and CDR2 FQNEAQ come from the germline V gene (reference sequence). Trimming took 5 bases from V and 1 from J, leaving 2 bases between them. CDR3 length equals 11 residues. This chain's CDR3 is CASSQNTEAFF. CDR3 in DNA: TGTGCCAGCAGCCAGAACACTGAAGCTTTCTTT.

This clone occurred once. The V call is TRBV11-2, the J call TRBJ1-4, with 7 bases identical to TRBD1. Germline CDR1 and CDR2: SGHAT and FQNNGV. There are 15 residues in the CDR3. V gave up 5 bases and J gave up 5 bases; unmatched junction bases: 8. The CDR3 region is CASSVGDSQNEKLFF. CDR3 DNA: TGTGCCAGCAGCGTCGGGGACAGTCAAAATGAAAAACTGTTTTTT.

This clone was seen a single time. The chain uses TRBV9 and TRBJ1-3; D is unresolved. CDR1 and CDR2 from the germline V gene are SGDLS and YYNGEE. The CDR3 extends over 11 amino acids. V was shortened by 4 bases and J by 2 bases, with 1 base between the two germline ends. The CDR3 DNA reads TGTGCCAGCAGCCCTGGAAACACCATATATTTT. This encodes CASSPGNTIYF.

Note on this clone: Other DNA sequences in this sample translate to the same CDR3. The CDR3, as DNA: TGCGCCAGCAGCTTAGGACTAGCGAATTACAATGAGCAGTTCTTC. Its translation: CASSLGLANYNEQFF. The V and J genes are TRBV5-1 and TRBJ2-1; 9 nucleotides match TRBD2. Germline V gene lookup returns CDR1 SGHRS and CDR2 YFSETQ. V was pared by 2 bases and J by 4 bases, with 4 bases of the junction left unmatched. CDR3 length: 15 amino acids.

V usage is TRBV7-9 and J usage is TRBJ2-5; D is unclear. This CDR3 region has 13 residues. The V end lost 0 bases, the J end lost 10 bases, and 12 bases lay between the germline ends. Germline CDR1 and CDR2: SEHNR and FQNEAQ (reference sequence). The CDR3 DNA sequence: TGTGCCAGCAGCTTAGCGCCGGGTCTCGACCAGTACTTC. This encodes CASSLAPGLDQYF.

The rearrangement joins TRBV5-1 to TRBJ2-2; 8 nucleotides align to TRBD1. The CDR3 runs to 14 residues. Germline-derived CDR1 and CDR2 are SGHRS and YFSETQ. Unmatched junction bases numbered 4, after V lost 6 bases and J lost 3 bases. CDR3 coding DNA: TGCGCCAGCACCAAGACAGGGGACACCGGGGAGCTGTTTTTT. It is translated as CASTKTGDTGELFF.

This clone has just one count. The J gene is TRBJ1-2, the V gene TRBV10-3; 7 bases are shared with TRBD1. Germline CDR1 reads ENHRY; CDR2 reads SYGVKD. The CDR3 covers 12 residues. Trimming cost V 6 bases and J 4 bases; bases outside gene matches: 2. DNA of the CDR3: TGTGCCATCAGCCAGGGGGGCTATGGCTACACCTTC. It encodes CAISQGGYGYTF.

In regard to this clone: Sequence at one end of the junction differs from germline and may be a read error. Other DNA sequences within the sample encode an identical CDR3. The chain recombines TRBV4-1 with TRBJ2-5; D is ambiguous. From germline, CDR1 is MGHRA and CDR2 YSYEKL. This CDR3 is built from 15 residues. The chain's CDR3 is CASSQDRPGQETQYF. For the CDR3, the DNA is TGCGCCAGCAGTCAAGATCGTCCGGGCCAAGAGACCCAGTACTTC.

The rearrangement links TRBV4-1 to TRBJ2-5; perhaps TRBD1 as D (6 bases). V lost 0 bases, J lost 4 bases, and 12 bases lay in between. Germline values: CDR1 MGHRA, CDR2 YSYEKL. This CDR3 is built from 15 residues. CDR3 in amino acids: CASSQDWGPGETQYF. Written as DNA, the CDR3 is TGCGCCAGCAGCCAAGATTGGGGGCCGGGAGAGACCCAGTACTTC.

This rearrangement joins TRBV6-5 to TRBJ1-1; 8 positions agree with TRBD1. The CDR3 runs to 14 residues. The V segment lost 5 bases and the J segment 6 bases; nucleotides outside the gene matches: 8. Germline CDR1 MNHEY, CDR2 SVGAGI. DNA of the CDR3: TGTGCCAGCAGTCCTACAGGGGGAAGGGCTGAAGCTTTCTTT. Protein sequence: CASSPTGGRAEAFF.

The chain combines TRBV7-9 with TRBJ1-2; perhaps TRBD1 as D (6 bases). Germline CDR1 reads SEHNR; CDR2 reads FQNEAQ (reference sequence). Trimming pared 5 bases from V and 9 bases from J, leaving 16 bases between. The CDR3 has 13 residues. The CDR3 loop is CASSPGVGSSYTF. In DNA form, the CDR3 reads TGTGCCAGCAGCCCAGGGGTCGGGAGCAGCTACACCTTC.

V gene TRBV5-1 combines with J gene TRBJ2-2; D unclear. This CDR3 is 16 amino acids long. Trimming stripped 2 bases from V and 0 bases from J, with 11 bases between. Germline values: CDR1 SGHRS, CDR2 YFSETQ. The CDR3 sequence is CASSLMAGSNTGELFF. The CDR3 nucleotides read TGCGCCAGCAGCTTAATGGCAGGTTCGAACACCGGGGAGCTGTTTTTT.

CDR3 nucleotide sequence: TGTGCCAGCAGCTTGTTGGCGGGGAGCTCCTACGAGCAGTACTTC. Translated, it gives CASSLLAGSSYEQYF. V usage is TRBV5-5 and J usage is TRBJ2-7, with D perhaps TRBD2 (6 bases). CDR1 is SGHKS, CDR2 YYEKEE, per germline (reference sequence). The germline V and J ends were trimmed by 1 base and 0 bases, with 11 bases remaining between them. This CDR3 contains 15 residues.

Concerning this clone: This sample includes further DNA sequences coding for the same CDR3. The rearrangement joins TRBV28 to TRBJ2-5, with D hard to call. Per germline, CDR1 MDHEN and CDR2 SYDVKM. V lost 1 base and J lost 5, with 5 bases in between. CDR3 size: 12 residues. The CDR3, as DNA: TGTGCCAGCAGTTTATCCAGGGAGACCCAGTACTTC. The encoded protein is CASSLSRETQYF.